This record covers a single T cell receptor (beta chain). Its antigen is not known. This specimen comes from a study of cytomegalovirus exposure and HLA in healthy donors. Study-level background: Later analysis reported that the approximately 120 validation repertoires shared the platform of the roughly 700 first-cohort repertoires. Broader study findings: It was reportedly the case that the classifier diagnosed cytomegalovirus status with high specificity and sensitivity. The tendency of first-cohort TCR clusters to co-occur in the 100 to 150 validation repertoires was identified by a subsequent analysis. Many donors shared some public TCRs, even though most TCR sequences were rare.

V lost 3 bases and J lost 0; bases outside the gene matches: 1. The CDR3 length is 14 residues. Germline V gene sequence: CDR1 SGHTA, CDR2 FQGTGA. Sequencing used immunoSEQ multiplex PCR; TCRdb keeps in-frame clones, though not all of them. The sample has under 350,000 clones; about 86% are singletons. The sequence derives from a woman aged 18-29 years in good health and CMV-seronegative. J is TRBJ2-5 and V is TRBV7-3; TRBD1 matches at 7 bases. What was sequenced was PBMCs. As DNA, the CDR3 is TGTGCCAGCAGCTTGGGACAGTACCAAGAGACCCAGTACTTC. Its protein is CASSLGQYQETQYF. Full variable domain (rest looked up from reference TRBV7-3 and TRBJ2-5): GAGVSQTPSNKVTEKGKYVELRCDPISGHTALYWYRQSLGQGPEFLIYFQGTGAADDSGLPNDRFFAVRPEGSVSTLKIQRTERGDSAVYLCASSLGQYQETQYFGPGTRLLVL.